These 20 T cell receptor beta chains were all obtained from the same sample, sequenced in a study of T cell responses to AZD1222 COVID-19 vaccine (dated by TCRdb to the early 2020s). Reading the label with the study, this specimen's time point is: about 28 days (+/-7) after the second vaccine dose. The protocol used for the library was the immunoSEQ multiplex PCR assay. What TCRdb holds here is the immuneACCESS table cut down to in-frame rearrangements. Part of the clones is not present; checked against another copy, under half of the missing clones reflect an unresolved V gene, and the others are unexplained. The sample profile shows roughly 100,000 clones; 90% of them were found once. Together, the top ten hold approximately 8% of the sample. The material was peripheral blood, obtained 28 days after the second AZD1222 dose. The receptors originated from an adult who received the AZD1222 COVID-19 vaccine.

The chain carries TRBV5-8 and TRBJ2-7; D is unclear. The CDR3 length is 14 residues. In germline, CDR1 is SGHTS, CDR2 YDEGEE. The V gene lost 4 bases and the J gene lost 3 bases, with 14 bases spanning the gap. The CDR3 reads CASSLIGQHYEQYF. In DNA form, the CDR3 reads TGTGCCAGCAGCCTCATAGGCCAACACTACGAGCAGTACTTC. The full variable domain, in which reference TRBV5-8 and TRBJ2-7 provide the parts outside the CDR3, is EAGVTQSPTHLIKTRGQQATLRCSPISGHTSVYWYQQALGLGLQFLLWYDEGEERNRGNFPPRFSGRQFPNYSSELNVNALELEDSALYLCASSLIGQHYEQYFGPGTRLTVT.

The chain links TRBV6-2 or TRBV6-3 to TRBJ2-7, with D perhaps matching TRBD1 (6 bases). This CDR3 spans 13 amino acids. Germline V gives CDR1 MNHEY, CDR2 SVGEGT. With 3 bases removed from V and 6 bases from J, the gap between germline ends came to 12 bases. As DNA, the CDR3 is TGTGCCAGCAGTTATATCCGGACAGCCGAGCAGTACTTC. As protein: CASSYIRTAEQYF.

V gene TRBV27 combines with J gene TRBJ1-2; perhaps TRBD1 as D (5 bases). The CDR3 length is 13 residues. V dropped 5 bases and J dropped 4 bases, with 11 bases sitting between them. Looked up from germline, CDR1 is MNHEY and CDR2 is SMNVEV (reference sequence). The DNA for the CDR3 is TGTGCCAGCAGTGTCCGGGGCACCTATGGCTACACCTTC. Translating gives CASSVRGTYGYTF.

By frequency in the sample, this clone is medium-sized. CDR3 DNA sequence: TGTGCCAGCAGCTTAGATCGCGTGGACAAGCCCAATCAGCCCCAGCATTTT. Translation gives CASSLDRVDKPNQPQHF. The rearrangement links TRBV7-8 to TRBJ1-5; D is perhaps TRBD1 (5 bases). This CDR3 contains 17 residues. The V gene's germline CDR1 is SGHVS and CDR2 FQNEAQ. V lost 1 base and J lost 3, with 16 bases in between.

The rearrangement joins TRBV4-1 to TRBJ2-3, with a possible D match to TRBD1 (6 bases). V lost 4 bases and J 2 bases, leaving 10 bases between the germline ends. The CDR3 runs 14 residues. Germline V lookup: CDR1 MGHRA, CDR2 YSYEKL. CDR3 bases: TGCGCCAGCAGCCTTGACAGGTCCACAGATACGCAGTATTTT. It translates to CASSLDRSTDTQYF.

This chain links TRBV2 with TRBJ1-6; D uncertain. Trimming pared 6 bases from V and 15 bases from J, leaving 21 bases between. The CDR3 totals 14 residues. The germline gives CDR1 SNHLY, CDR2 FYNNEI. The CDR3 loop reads CASRESFQARRLHF. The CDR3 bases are TGTGCCAGCAGGGAAAGTTTTCAGGCCCGGCGCCTCCACTTT.

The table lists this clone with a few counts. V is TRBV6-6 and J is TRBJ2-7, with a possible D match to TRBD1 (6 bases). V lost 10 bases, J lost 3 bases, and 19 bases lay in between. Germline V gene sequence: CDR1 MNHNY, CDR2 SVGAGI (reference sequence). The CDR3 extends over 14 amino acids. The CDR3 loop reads CATSAPRGNYEQYF. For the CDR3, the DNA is TGTGCCACGTCCGCCCCGAGGGGGAACTACGAGCAGTACTTC.

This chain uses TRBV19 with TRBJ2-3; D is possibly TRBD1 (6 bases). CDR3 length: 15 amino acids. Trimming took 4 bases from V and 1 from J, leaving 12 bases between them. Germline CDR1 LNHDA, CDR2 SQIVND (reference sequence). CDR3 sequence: CASSRGRQGTDTQYF. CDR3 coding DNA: TGTGCCAGTAGTAGAGGGAGACAGGGCACAGATACGCAGTATTTT.

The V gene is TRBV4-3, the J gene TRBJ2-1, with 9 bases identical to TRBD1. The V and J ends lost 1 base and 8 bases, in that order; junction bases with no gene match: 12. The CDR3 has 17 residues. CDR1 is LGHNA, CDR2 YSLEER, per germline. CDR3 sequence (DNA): TGCGCCAGCAGCCAAGGGGTAGGACAGGGGTTAGGCGATGAGCAGTTCTTC. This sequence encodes CASSQGVGQGLGDEQFF.

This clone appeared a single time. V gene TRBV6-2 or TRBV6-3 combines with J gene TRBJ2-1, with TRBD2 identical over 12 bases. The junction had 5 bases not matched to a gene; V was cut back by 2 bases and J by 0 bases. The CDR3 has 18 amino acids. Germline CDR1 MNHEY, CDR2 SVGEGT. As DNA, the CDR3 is TGTGCCAGCAGTTACAGGACTAGCGGGAACAGCTCCTACAATGAGCAGTTCTTC. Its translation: CASSYRTSGNSSYNEQFF.

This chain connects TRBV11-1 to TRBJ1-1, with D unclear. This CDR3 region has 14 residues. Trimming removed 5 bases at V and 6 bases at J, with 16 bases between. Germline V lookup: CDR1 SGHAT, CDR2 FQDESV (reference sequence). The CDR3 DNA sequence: TGTGCCAGCAGCCAATCGACGGCGGGCCCTGAAGCTTTCTTT. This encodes CASSQSTAGPEAFF.

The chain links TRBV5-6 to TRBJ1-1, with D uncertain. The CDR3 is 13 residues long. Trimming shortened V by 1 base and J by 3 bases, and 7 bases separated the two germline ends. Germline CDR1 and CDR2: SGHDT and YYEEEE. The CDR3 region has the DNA TGTGCCAGCAGCTTGACACCTGACACTGAAGCTTTCTTT. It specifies CASSLTPDTEAFF. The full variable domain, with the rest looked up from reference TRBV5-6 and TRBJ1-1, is DAGVTQSPTHLIKTRGQQVTLRCSPKSGHDTVSWYQQALGQGPQFIFQYYEEEERQRGNFPDRFSGHQFPNYSSELNVNALLLGDSALYLCASSLTPDTEAFFGQGTRLTVV.

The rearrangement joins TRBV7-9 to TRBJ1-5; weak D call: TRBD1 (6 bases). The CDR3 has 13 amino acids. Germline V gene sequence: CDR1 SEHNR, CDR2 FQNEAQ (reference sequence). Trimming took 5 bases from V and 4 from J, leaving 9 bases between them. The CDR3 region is CASSRTANQPQHF. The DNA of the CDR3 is TGTGCCAGCAGCAGGACAGCTAATCAGCCCCAGCATTTT.

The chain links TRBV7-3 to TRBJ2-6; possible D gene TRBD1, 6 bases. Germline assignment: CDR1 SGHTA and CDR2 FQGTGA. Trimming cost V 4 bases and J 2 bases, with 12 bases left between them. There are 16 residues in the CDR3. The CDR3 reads CASSSSGVAGANVLTF. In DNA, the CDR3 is TGTGCCAGCAGCTCCTCAGGGGTAGCTGGGGCCAACGTCCTGACTTTC.

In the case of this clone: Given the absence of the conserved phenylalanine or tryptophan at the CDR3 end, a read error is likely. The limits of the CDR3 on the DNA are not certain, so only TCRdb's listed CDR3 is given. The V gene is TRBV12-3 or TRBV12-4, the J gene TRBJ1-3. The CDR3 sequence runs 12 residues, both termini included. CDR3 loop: CASSLALETPLY.

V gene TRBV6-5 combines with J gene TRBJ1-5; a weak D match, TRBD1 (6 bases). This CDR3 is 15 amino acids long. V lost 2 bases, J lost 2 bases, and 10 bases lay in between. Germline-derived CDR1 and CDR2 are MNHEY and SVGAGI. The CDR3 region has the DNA TGTGCCAGCAGTTACGGGGGGGCTGGCAATCAGCCCCAGCATTTT. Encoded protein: CASSYGGAGNQPQHF.

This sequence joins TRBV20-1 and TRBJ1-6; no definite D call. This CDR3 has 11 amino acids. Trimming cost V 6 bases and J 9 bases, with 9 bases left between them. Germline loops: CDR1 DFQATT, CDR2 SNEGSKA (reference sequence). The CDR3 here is CSARTGSPLHF. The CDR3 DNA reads TGCAGTGCACGGACGGGTTCACCCCTCCACTTT.

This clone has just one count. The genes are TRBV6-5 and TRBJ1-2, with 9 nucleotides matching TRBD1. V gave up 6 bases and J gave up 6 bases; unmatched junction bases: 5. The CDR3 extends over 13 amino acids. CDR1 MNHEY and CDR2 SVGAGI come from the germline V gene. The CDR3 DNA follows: TGTGCCAGCAGGGTAACAGGGGGCGATGGCTACACCTTC. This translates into CASRVTGGDGYTF.

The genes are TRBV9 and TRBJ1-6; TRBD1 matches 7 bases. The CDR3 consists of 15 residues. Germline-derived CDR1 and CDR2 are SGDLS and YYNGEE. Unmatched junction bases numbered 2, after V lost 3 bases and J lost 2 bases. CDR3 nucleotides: TGTGCCAGCAGCGAACAGGGGACCTATAATTCACCCCTCCACTTT. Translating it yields CASSEQGTYNSPLHF.

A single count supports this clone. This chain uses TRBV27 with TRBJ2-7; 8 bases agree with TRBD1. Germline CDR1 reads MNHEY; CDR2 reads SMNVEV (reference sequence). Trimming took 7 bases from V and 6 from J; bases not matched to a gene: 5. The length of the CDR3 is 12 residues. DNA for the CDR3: TGTGCCAGCAAAAACCAGGGGGCCGAGCAGTACTTC. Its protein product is CASKNQGAEQYF.